This TCR beta chain emerged from a study of T cell responses to AZD1222 COVID-19 vaccine. The CDR3 is 13 amino acids. In germline, CDR1 is LNHDA, CDR2 SQIVND (reference sequence). Trimming cost V 6 bases and J 6 bases, with 12 bases left between them. As regards this clone: What it recognizes is unknown.

Study findings and constraints: Clonal diversity may have been underestimated, and the donors were mostly white British, with more females than males.

Here immunoSEQ multiplex PCR was the method, and the copy in TCRdb shows in-frame clones only, minus some. Here the sample spans under 150,000 clones, roughly 92% being singletons. Here the sequenced sample was peripheral blood, taken 28 days after the second AZD1222 dose. The V and J genes are TRBV19 and TRBJ1-5; perhaps TRBD1 as D (5 bases). The source is an adult who received the AZD1222 COVID-19 vaccine. CDR3 DNA sequence: TGTGCCAGTAGCTCTGCGAGGGGTCAGCCCCAGCATTTT. Residues: CASSSARGQPQHF.